Presented here are 23 T cell receptor beta chains from one specimen sequenced in a study of blood T cells in healthy people across ages. Together with a sample-barcoded 5' primer, a J-beta primer mix was included in a second PCR lasting 7 to 11 cycles. TCRdb re-called the 5' RACE reads with MiXCR, one entry per CDR3 protein. The table has about 830,000 distinct CDR3 sequences, around 62% seen once. Input material: blood. These receptors were taken from a man aged 30 to 45 in good health.

This clonotype has just one count. This CDR3 reads CASSYFIWAGGSQVPSTDTQYF. DNA for the CDR3: TGTGCCAGCAGTTACTTTATTTGGGCGGGGGGCTCACAGGTTCCTAGCACAGATACGCAGTATTTT. The chain uses TRBV6-5 and TRBJ2-3, with 8 nucleotides matching TRBD2. The germline V gene encodes CDR1 MNHEY and CDR2 SVGAGI. Trimming cost V 1 base and J 0 bases; bases outside gene matches: 21. The CDR3 extends over 22 amino acids.

The chain couples TRBV9 to TRBJ2-6; 7 bases match TRBD1. Per germline, CDR1 SGDLS and CDR2 YYNGEE. The V segment lost 6 bases and the J segment 3 bases; nucleotides outside the gene matches: 15. The CDR3 contains 18 residues. DNA for the CDR3: TGTGCCAGCACAATGACAGGGCGAGTCATGAGTGGGGCCAACGTCCTGACTTTC. Amino acid sequence: CASTMTGRVMSGANVLTF. Based on the CDR3 plus reference TRBV9 and TRBJ2-6, the full variable domain is DSGVTQTPKHLITATGQRVTLRCSPRSGDLSVYWYQQSLDQGLQFLIQYYNGEERAKGNILERFSAQQFPDLHSELNLSSLELGDSALYFCASTMTGRVMSGANVLTFGAGSRLTVL.

This clonotype was recorded at least ten times. The chain is built from TRBV7-2 and TRBJ1-4; D not resolved. Germline CDR1 and CDR2: SGHTA and FQGNSA. V was shortened by 3 bases and J by 0 bases, with 8 bases between the two germline ends. The CDR3 extends over 15 amino acids. CDR3 in amino acids: CASSFSAATNEKLFF. CDR3 DNA: TGTGCCAGCAGCTTTAGTGCTGCAACTAATGAAAAACTGTTTTTT.

This chain links TRBV7-8 with TRBJ2-7, with D perhaps given as TRBD1 or TRBD2 (6 bases each). From germline, CDR1 is SGHVS and CDR2 FQNEAQ. The CDR3 has 15 residues. V dropped 5 bases and J dropped 4 bases, with 18 bases sitting between them. CDR3 nucleotide sequence: TGTGCCAGCAGCCTAAACCGGGGGCGCGGGTACGAGCAGTACTTC. It translates to CASSLNRGRGYEQYF.

This clonotype was seen only once. J is TRBJ2-5 and V is TRBV7-2; 7 positions match TRBD1. Matching the DNA end better, TRBJ2-7 makes the J call doubtful. Germline assignment: CDR1 SGHTA and CDR2 FQGNSA. The CDR3 is 14 residues long. The CDR3 DNA is TGTGCCAGCAGCTTAAGGGGACAGAGGAACGAGCAGTACTTC. Translation gives CASSLRGQRNEQYF.

A few counts support this clonotype. This sequence joins TRBV27 and TRBJ1-1; tentative D call: TRBD1 (5 bases). V lost 2 bases to trimming and J lost 12 bases, with 10 bases between them. Germline CDR1 MNHEY, CDR2 SMNVEV (reference sequence). CDR3 length: 11 amino acids. Here the CDR3 reads CASSLGGTTFF. Written as DNA, the CDR3 is TGTGCCAGCAGTTTAGGGGGTACGACTTTCTTT.

The chain joins TRBV13 to TRBJ1-2; possible D gene TRBD1, 5 bases. CDR1 and CDR2 from the germline V gene are PRHDT and FYEKMQ (reference sequence). The CDR3 totals 17 residues. With 5 bases removed from V and 0 bases from J, the gap between germline ends came to 19 bases. CDR3 region: CASSTSETEKANYGYTF. For the CDR3, the DNA is TGTGCCAGCAGCACCTCCGAGACAGAAAAAGCTAACTATGGCTACACCTTC. The full variable domain, completed using reference TRBV13 and TRBJ1-2, is AAGVIQSPRHLIKEKRETATLKCYPIPRHDTVYWYQQGPGQDPQFLISFYEKMQSDKGSIPDRFSAQQFSDYHSELNMSSLELGDSALYFCASSTSETEKANYGYTFGSGTRLTVV.

V usage is TRBV5-1 and J usage is TRBJ2-7; TRBD1 is a possible D gene (6 bases). The CDR3 has 14 residues. Trimming stripped 1 base from V and 5 bases from J, with 13 bases between. Per the germline V gene, CDR1 is SGHRS and CDR2 is YFSETQ. The CDR3 bases are TGCGCCAGCAGCTTGAGATACAGGGACCACGAGCAGTACTTC. Encoded protein: CASSLRYRDHEQYF.

The rearrangement joins TRBV27 to TRBJ2-1, with 9 bases lining up with TRBD1. V lost 0 bases and J lost 7; bases outside the gene matches: 7. Germline V gene sequence: CDR1 MNHEY, CDR2 SMNVEV (reference sequence). This CDR3 has 16 amino acids. The CDR3 loop is CASSLSGTGIWNEQFF. The DNA of the CDR3 is TGTGCCAGCAGTTTATCCGGGACAGGGATCTGGAATGAGCAGTTCTTC.

The gene calls are TRBV12-3 or TRBV12-4 and TRBJ1-4, with D uncertain. Trimming took 1 base from V and 5 from J, leaving 2 bases between them. The CDR3 runs to 12 residues. CDR3 amino acids: CASSLDNEKLFF. CDR3 coding DNA: TGTGCCAGCAGTTTAGACAATGAAAAACTGTTTTTT.

V is TRBV20-1 and J is TRBJ2-5, with TRBD2 matching 10 bases. The length of the CDR3 is 16 residues. Looked up from germline, CDR1 is DFQATT and CDR2 is SNEGSKA (reference sequence). The J segment lost 2 bases and the V segment lost 0 bases, leaving 6 bases of the junction unmatched. CDR3 in amino acids: CSARDLLAGDQETQYF. The CDR3 bases are TGCAGTGCTAGAGACCTTCTAGCGGGGGATCAAGAGACCCAGTACTTC.

The chain employs TRBV18 and TRBJ1-2; a possible D gene is TRBD1 (5 bases). CDR1 is KGHSH and CDR2 is LQKENI in the germline V gene. V lost 4 bases, J lost 3 bases, and 12 bases lay in between. CDR3 length: 14 amino acids. CDR3 DNA: TGTGCCAGCTCACGGGGACGGGAGGACTATGGCTACACCTTC. Protein product: CASSRGREDYGYTF.

J is TRBJ2-7 and V is TRBV18; D tentatively reads TRBD1 or TRBD2 (6 bases each). The CDR3 is made up of 15 amino acids. CDR1 and CDR2 (germline): KGHSH, LQKENI. Trimming left V 6 bases short and J 3 bases short, with 18 bases between. CDR3 in amino acids: CASSPRDTGGYEQYF. CDR3 nucleotide sequence: TGTGCCAGCTCCCCCAGGGACACCGGGGGCTACGAGCAGTACTTC.

The chain joins TRBV29-1 to TRBJ2-7; D unresolved. CDR1 and CDR2 (germline): SQVTM, ANQGSEA. The CDR3 is 13 residues long. Deletions cut 6 bases from V and 5 bases from J, with 17 bases between. CDR3 coding DNA: TGCAGCGTCAGCCCAAACCGGGTCGACGAGCAGTACTTC. This translates into CSVSPNRVDEQYF.

V and J are TRBV14 and TRBJ2-7, with a tentative D call TRBD1 (5 bases). The germline V and J ends were trimmed by 2 bases and 3 bases, with 11 bases remaining between them. There are 14 residues in the CDR3. Per the germline V gene, CDR1 is SGHDN and CDR2 is FVKESK. CDR3 nucleotide sequence: TGTGCCAGCAGCCAAAGTGCAGGGTTCTACGAGCAGTACTTC. Translation gives CASSQSAGFYEQYF.

The CDR3 sequence: CASSLNRDWANVLTF. CDR3 coding DNA: TGTGCCAGCAGCCTGAACAGGGACTGGGCCAACGTCCTGACTTTC. V is TRBV12-3 or TRBV12-4 and J is TRBJ2-6, with D perhaps given as TRBD1 or TRBD2 (6 bases each). The CDR3 spans 15 residues. V was trimmed by 6 bases and J by 5 bases, leaving 14 bases between them.

The genes are TRBV29-1 and TRBJ2-4; tentatively, D is TRBD1 (6 bases). The J call may be in error: the DNA end matches TRBJ2-7 better. There are 13 residues in the CDR3. The V gene's germline CDR1 is SQVTM and CDR2 ANQGSEA. This CDR3 reads CSVVLGHHYEQYF. In DNA, the CDR3 is TGCAGCGTTGTTCTGGGACACCACTACGAGCAGTACTTC.

The chain combines TRBV25-1 with TRBJ2-5; tentatively, D is TRBD1 or TRBD2 (6 bases each). This CDR3 spans 14 amino acids. V shed 3 bases and J shed 5 bases, with 13 bases lying between them. Germline loops: CDR1 MGHDK, CDR2 SYGVNS. The CDR3 reads CASSDWGAGETQYF. In DNA form, the CDR3 reads TGTGCCAGCAGTGATTGGGGGGCTGGGGAGACCCAGTACTTC.

The genes are TRBV6-2 or TRBV6-3 and TRBJ1-1; no firm D call. Germline-derived CDR1 and CDR2 are MNHEY and SVGEGT. V lost 8 bases to trimming and J lost 3 bases, with 16 bases between them. The CDR3 loop spans 14 amino acids. The CDR3 sequence: CASCVNPGYTEAFF. Here the CDR3 DNA reads TGTGCCAGCTGCGTCAATCCGGGCTACACTGAAGCTTTCTTT.

This clonotype was picked up one time. The rearrangement links TRBV11-3 to TRBJ2-1, with TRBD1 matching 8 bases. This CDR3 region has 13 residues. The junction had 4 bases not matched to a gene; V was cut back by 6 bases and J by 6 bases. The germline gives CDR1 SGHNT, CDR2 YENEEA. CDR3 in amino acids: CASRPTGGNEQFF. As DNA, the CDR3 is TGTGCCAGCAGGCCAACAGGGGGCAATGAGCAGTTCTTC.

This clonotype was counted a few times. The chain recombines TRBV29-1 with TRBJ2-5, with D perhaps assigned TRBD1 or TRBD2 (5 bases each). Per the germline V gene, CDR1 is SQVTM and CDR2 is ANQGSEA. The CDR3 spans 15 residues. V lost 4 bases and J lost 5, with 20 bases in between. The CDR3 sequence is CSVVKPGRRLETQYF. CDR3 coding DNA: TGCAGCGTTGTGAAGCCGGGACGGCGGTTGGAGACCCAGTACTTC. Complete variable domain (other parts from reference TRBV29-1 and TRBJ2-5): SAVISQKPSRDICQRGTSLTIQCQVDSQVTMMFWYRQQPGQSLTLIATANQGSEATYESGFVIDKFPISRPNLTFSTLTVSNMSPEDSSIYLCSVVKPGRRLETQYFGPGTRLLVL.

This chain uses TRBV6-5 with TRBJ1-4, with D maybe TRBD1 (6 bases). V lost 6 bases, J lost 4 bases, and 12 bases lay in between. Germline CDR1 is MNHEY and CDR2 is SVGAGI. The CDR3 has 14 residues. CDR3 region: CASRQTGINEKLFF. The CDR3 DNA reads TGTGCCAGCAGGCAGACAGGAATTAATGAAAAACTGTTTTTT.

Only a few counts were recorded for this clonotype. The genes are TRBV4-3 and TRBJ2-7; a weak D match, TRBD1 (5 bases). V shed 0 bases and J shed 5 bases, with 11 bases lying between them. Germline loops: CDR1 LGHNA, CDR2 YSLEER. CDR3 length equals 14 residues. The CDR3 DNA follows: TGCGCCAGCAGCCAAGAGGTCTGGGGCCACGAGCAGTACTTC. Protein: CASSQEVWGHEQYF.